Described below is a single TCR beta chain sequence and its context. Antigen specificity is unknown. Measured with immunoSEQ multiplex PCR; TCRdb has only the in-frame clones, and not every one. Among 140,000 to 150,000 clones listed, roughly 92% were seen once. The sample is drawn from a study of T cell responses to AZD1222 COVID-19 vaccine. The CDR3 spans 14 residues. Germline assignment: CDR1 SGHKS and CDR2 YYEKEE (reference sequence). The junction had 1 base not matched to a gene; V was cut back by 0 bases and J by 3 bases. Notes on the study in general: No repertoire was sampled before or during the peak T cell response, only after it. It should be noted that donors were predominantly white British and more often female, and clonal diversity was possibly underestimated.

The origin of this receptor is an adult in good health. The input for sequencing was peripheral blood, taken on day 0 of AZD1222 vaccination. This chain joins TRBV5-5 and TRBJ2-5; TRBD2 aligns across 8 bases. CDR3 bases: TGTGCCAGCAGCTTGGGACTAGCGAAAGAGACCCAGTACTTC. Translated: CASSLGLAKETQYF.